Shown below are 16 T cell receptor beta chains from a single sample sequenced in a study of PD-1 blockade in mismatch repair-deficient tumors. Assay: immunoSEQ multiplex PCR; the TCRdb copy retains only in-frame clones and omits some. The table lists tens of thousands of clones, around 75% of them singletons. This specimen consisted of peripheral blood, obtained 4 weeks after starting pembrolizumab. The source is an adult with mismatch repair-deficient cancer.

CDR3 amino acids: CASSFRGNEQFF. CDR3 DNA sequence: TGTGCCAGCAGTTTCCGGGGGAATGAGCAGTTCTTC. This chain connects TRBV28 to TRBJ2-1, with a possible D match to TRBD2 (6 bases). The germline V and J ends were trimmed by 3 bases and 7 bases, with 7 bases remaining between them. In germline, CDR1 is MDHEN, CDR2 SYDVKM. The CDR3 runs 12 residues.

V and J are TRBV28 and TRBJ2-1; 9 positions match TRBD2. Unmatched junction bases numbered 8, after V lost 2 bases and J lost 9 bases. CDR3 length: 15 residues. Germline V gene lookup returns CDR1 MDHEN and CDR2 SYDVKM. The chain's CDR3 is CASSLRLAGWGEQFF. The CDR3 nucleotides are TGTGCCAGCAGTTTACGGCTAGCGGGATGGGGTGAGCAGTTCTTC. Looking up the rest from reference TRBV28 and TRBJ2-1 gives the full variable domain: DVKVTQSSRYLVKRTGEKVFLECVQDMDHENMFWYRQDPGLGLRLIYFSYDVKMKEKGDIPEGYSVSREKKERFSLILESASTNQTSMYLCASSLRLAGWGEQFFGPGTRLTVL.

V is TRBV7-9 and J is TRBJ2-1; 7 bases are a match to TRBD2. CDR3 length: 15 residues. The V gene's germline CDR1 is SEHNR and CDR2 FQNEAQ (reference sequence). J gave up 6 bases and V 0 bases, and 5 bases lay outside the gene matches. CDR3 loop: CASSLAGGPVNEQFF. CDR3 coding DNA: TGTGCCAGCAGCTTAGCGGGAGGGCCTGTCAATGAGCAGTTCTTC.

This clone has a handful of counts. The chain combines TRBV5-6 with TRBJ2-5; 7 bases are shared with TRBD2. The CDR3 contains 16 residues. Germline lookup yields CDR1 SGHDT and CDR2 YYEEEE. V lost 6 bases to trimming and J lost 5 bases; unmatched junction nucleotides: 16. The CDR3 nucleotides read TGTGCCAGCATCACTATGGGGGGGTTCTTTGGGGAGACCCAGTACTTC. This sequence encodes CASITMGGFFGETQYF.

The chain uses TRBV6-5 and TRBJ2-7; 10 bases are shared with TRBD2. The V segment lost 3 bases and the J segment 4 bases; nucleotides outside the gene matches: 6. This CDR3 comprises 15 residues. Germline V gene sequence: CDR1 MNHEY, CDR2 SVGAGI. Here the CDR3 DNA reads TGTGCCAGCAGTTATAGGGCTAGCGGGGGTTACGAGCAGTACTTC. Its protein product is CASSYRASGGYEQYF.

The genes are TRBV5-6 and TRBJ1-3; possibly TRBD1 for D (5 bases). Trimming removed 3 bases from V and 0 bases from J, with 13 bases in between. The CDR3 consists of 16 residues. Germline values: CDR1 SGHDT, CDR2 YYEEEE. The CDR3 DNA follows: TGTGCCAGCAGCTCACAGGTTCTGCGCTCTGGAAACACCATATATTTT. Protein product: CASSSQVLRSGNTIYF.

This clone was seen once. The rearrangement uses TRBV7-6 and TRBJ2-7; 7 bases line up with TRBD1. Germline assignment: CDR1 SGHVS and CDR2 FNYEAQ. The CDR3 has 14 residues. Germline trimming cut 5 bases from V and 0 bases from J; bases unmatched to any gene: 4. CDR3 sequence reads: CASSLGQASYEQYF. The CDR3 DNA reads TGTGCCAGCAGCCTCGGACAGGCCTCCTACGAGCAGTACTTC.

This clone showed up just once. This rearrangement joins TRBV6-6 to TRBJ2-7, with 8 nucleotides matching TRBD1. Trimming cost V 6 bases and J 3 bases; bases outside gene matches: 7. The CDR3 is made up of 14 amino acids. CDR1 MNHNY and CDR2 SVGAGI come from the germline V gene (reference sequence). CDR3: CASSYRGEIYEQYF. As DNA, the CDR3 is TGTGCCAGCAGCTACAGGGGGGAAATCTACGAGCAGTACTTC.

V and J are TRBV4-2 and TRBJ2-1; 7 nucleotides line up with TRBD2. This CDR3 is 15 amino acids long. Per germline, CDR1 LGHNA and CDR2 YNFKEQ. Trimming took 2 bases from V and 7 from J; bases not matched to a gene: 8. CDR3 sequence reads: CASSQSASGYNEQFF. CDR3 in DNA: TGTGCCAGCAGCCAATCGGCTAGCGGATATAATGAGCAGTTCTTC.

The rearrangement joins TRBV10-1 to TRBJ1-2; D is possibly TRBD1 (6 bases). The germline CDR1 and CDR2 sequences are WNHNN and SYGVQD (reference sequence). Trimming took off 3 bases at V and 3 bases at J, with 8 bases between the two ends. The CDR3 has 13 amino acids. The CDR3 sequence: CASSDYRDYGYTF. The CDR3, as DNA: TGCGCCAGCAGTGACTACAGGGACTATGGCTACACCTTC.

The V and J genes are TRBV11-3 and TRBJ1-2; 11 nucleotides align to TRBD1. CDR1 is SGHNT, CDR2 YENEEA, per germline. V lost 2 bases, J lost 6 bases, and 17 bases stayed unmatched. CDR3 size: 19 residues. The CDR3 is CASSLRTGGGARVGHGYTF. CDR3 in DNA: TGTGCCAGCAGCTTAAGGACAGGGGGCGGAGCCCGAGTTGGGCATGGCTACACCTTC.

The chain recombines TRBV21-1 with TRBJ2-3; the DNA was not used to check the table's D call, TRBD1. TRBV21-1 is reported as a pseudogene. This CDR3 region has 15 residues. The CDR3 region has the DNA TGTGCCAGCAGATATCGACAGGGCCGCACAGATACGCAGTATTTT. This encodes CASRYRQGRTDTQYF.

Only a few counts were recorded for this clone. V is TRBV30 and J is TRBJ1-1; no clear D. The CDR3 has 13 residues. Per the germline V gene, CDR1 is GTSNPN and CDR2 is SVGIG (reference sequence). V lost 4 bases and J lost 1, with 10 bases in between. The DNA of the CDR3 is TGTGCCTGGAAGATCGACGCGAACACTGAAGCTTTCTTT. This codes for CAWKIDANTEAFF.

The J gene is TRBJ2-3, the V gene TRBV15; 10 nucleotides match TRBD2. V was pared by 4 bases and J by 3 bases, with 4 bases of the junction left unmatched. From germline, CDR1 is LNHNV and CDR2 YYDKDF (reference sequence). The CDR3 extends over 15 amino acids. The DNA for the CDR3 is TGTGCCACCAGCACAGGGACTAGCGAAACAGATACGCAGTATTTT. Amino acids: CATSTGTSETDTQYF.

This chain uses TRBV10-3 with TRBJ1-1; 7 bases line up with TRBD1. The J segment lost 7 bases and the V segment lost 10 bases, leaving 15 bases of the junction unmatched. Per germline, CDR1 ENHRY and CDR2 SYGVKD. The CDR3 contains 14 residues. CDR3 sequence reads: CATQGGPPNGEAFF. CDR3 DNA sequence: TGTGCCACCCAGGGGGGGCCGCCCAATGGTGAAGCTTTCTTT.

The sample holds a few counts of this clone. This chain connects TRBV6-4 to TRBJ2-2; 10 nucleotides line up with TRBD2. The germline gives CDR1 MRHNA, CDR2 SNTAGT. With V trimmed by 4 bases and J by 4 bases, 0 bases remained unmatched. The CDR3 is made up of 14 amino acids. The CDR3 protein is CASSASGSTGELFF. CDR3 DNA: TGTGCCAGCAGTGCTAGCGGGAGCACCGGGGAGCTGTTTTTT.